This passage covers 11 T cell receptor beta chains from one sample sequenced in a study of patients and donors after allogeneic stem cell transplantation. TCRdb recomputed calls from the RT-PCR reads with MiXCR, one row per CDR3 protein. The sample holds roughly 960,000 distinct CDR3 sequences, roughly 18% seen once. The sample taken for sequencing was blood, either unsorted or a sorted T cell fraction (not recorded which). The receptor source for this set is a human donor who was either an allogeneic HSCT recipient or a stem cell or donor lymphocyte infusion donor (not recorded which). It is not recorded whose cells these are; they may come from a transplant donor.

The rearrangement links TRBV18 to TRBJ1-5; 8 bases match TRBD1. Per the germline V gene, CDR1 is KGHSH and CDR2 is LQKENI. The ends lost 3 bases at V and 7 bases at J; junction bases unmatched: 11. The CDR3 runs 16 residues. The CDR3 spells CASSPDLGQGAQPQHF. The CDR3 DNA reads TGTGCCAGCTCACCGGATTTGGGGCAGGGGGCCCAGCCCCAGCATTTT. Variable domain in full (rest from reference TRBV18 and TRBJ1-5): NAGVMQNPRHLVRRRGQEARLRCSPMKGHSHVYWYRQLPEEGLKFMVYLQKENIIDESGMPKERFSAEFPKEGPSILRIQQVVRGDSAAYFCASSPDLGQGAQPQHFGDGTRLSIL.

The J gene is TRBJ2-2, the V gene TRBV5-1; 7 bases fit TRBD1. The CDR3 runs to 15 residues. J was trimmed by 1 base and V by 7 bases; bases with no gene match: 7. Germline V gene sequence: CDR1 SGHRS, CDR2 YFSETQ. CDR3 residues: CASQTGAVNTGELFF. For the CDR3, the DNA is TGCGCCAGCCAAACAGGGGCCGTGAACACCGGGGAGCTGTTTTTT.

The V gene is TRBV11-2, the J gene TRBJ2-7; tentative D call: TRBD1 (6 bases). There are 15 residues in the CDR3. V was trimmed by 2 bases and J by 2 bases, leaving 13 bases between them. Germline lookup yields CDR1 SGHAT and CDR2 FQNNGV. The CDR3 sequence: CASSLIQGITYEQYF. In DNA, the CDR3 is TGTGCCAGCAGCTTAATCCAGGGGATTACCTACGAGCAGTACTTC.

The CDR3, as DNA: TGCAGTGCTAGAGTATCCGGGACTAGTAGCGATGAGCAGTTCTTC. It yields the protein CSARVSGTSSDEQFF. V gene TRBV20-1 combines with J gene TRBJ2-1; 8 bases map to TRBD2. Germline V gene lookup returns CDR1 DFQATT and CDR2 SNEGSKA (reference sequence). J gave up 8 bases and V 1 base, and 10 bases lay outside the gene matches. This CDR3 region has 15 residues.

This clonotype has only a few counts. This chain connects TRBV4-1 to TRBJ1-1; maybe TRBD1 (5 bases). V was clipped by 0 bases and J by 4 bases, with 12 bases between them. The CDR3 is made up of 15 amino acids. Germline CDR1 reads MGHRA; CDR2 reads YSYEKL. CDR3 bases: TGCGCCAGCAGCCAAGAGATAGGAAGGGGCACTGAAGCTTTCTTT. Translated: CASSQEIGRGTEAFF.

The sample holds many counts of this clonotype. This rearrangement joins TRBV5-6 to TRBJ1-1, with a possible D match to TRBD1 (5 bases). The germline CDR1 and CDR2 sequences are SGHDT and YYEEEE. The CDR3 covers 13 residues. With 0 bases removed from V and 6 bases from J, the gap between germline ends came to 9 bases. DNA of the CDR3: TGTGCCAGCAGCTTGGCAGGGACCGCTGAAGCTTTCTTT. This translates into CASSLAGTAEAFF.

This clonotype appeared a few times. CDR3 in amino acids: CSVSNGLAGGVGELFF. The CDR3 DNA sequence: TGCAGCGTTTCAAACGGACTAGCGGGAGGGGTCGGGGAGCTGTTTTTT. This chain connects TRBV29-1 to TRBJ2-2, with 15 bases fitting TRBD2. The CDR3 loop spans 16 amino acids. Germline V gene data show CDR1 as SQVTM and CDR2 as ANQGSEA. Unmatched junction bases numbered 8, after V lost 5 bases and J lost 7 bases.

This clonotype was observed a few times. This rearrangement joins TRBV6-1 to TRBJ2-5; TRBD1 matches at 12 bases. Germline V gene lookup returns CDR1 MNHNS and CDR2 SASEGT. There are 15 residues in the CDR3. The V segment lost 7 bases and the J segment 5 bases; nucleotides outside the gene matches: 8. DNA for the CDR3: TGTGCCAGCAATAAGGGACAGGGGGCTAGGGAGACCCAGTACTTC. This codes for CASNKGQGARETQYF.

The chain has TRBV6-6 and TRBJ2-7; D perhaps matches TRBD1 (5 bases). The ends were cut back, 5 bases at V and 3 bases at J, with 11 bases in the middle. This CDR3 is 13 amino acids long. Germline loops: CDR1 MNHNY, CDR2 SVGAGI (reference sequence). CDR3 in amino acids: CASSADSLYEQYF. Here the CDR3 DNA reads TGTGCCAGCAGTGCCGACAGCCTCTACGAGCAGTACTTC.

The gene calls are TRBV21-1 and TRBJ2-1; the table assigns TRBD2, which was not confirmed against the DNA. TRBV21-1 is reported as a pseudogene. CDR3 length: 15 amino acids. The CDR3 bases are TGTGCCAGCAGCAAAGTTCGAGGGTCTGGGAATGAGCAGTTCTTC. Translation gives CASSKVRGSGNEQFF.

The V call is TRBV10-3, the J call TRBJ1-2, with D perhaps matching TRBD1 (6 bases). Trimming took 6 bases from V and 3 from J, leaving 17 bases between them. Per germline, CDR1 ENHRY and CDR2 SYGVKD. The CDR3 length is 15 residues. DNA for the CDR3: TGTGCCATCAGCGGAGACGTTACAGGGTACTATGGCTACACCTTC. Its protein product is CAISGDVTGYYGYTF.